Below are 11 T cell receptor beta chains sequenced from a single sample in a study of cytomegalovirus exposure and HLA in healthy donors. The primer mix had 60 Vbeta and 13 Jbeta primers. Data came from immunoSEQ multiplex PCR; TCRdb stores just in-frame clones and leaves some out. Of fewer than 150,000 clones in the sample, about four fifths were seen once. Sequenced material: PBMCs. The source is a man aged 35 to 55 in good health and CMV-seropositive.

The J gene is TRBJ1-1, the V gene TRBV19, with D tentatively TRBD1 (5 bases). CDR3 length: 14 residues. Germline CDR1 LNHDA, CDR2 SQIVND (reference sequence). The V end lost 6 bases, the J end lost 1 base, and 12 bases lay between the germline ends. CDR3 nucleotides: TGTGCCAGTAGCCTCACTGACAGGAACACTGAAGCTTTCTTT. Residues: CASSLTDRNTEAFF.

This chain uses TRBV30 with TRBJ1-1; 9 bases are shared with TRBD1. The length of the CDR3 is 16 residues. Looked up from germline, CDR1 is GTSNPN and CDR2 is SVGIG (reference sequence). V gave up 0 bases and J gave up 0 bases; unmatched junction bases: 5. CDR3 loop: CAWSVQQGALNTEAFF. The CDR3 region has the DNA TGTGCCTGGAGTGTCCAACAGGGGGCTTTGAACACTGAAGCTTTCTTT. Full variable domain (outside the CDR3, taken from reference TRBV30 and TRBJ1-1): SQTIHQWPATLVQPVGSPLSLECTVEGTSNPNLYWYRQAAGRGLQLLFYSVGIGQISSEVPQNLSASRPQDRQFILSSKKLLLSDSGFYLCAWSVQQGALNTEAFFGQGTRLTVV.

The chain couples TRBV7-2 to TRBJ1-3, with 8 bases identical to TRBD1. The ends lost 2 bases at V and 4 bases at J; junction bases unmatched: 7. Per germline, CDR1 SGHTA and CDR2 FQGNSA. The CDR3 loop spans 16 amino acids. CDR3 sequence reads: CASSLQDRVGGNTIYF. The CDR3 DNA sequence: TGTGCCAGCAGCTTACAGGACAGGGTTGGAGGAAACACCATATATTTT.

This clone appeared once. This chain links TRBV7-9 with TRBJ1-6; 9 bases fit TRBD1. V shed 1 base, J shed 9 bases, and the junction held 1 base outside the gene matches. CDR1 is SEHNR and CDR2 is FQNEAQ in the germline V gene (reference sequence). This CDR3 has 14 amino acids. This CDR3 is CASSLGDRASPLHF. The DNA of the CDR3 is TGTGCCAGCAGCTTAGGGGACAGGGCTTCACCCCTCCACTTT. Based on the CDR3 plus reference TRBV7-9 and TRBJ1-6, the full variable domain is DTGVSQNPRHKITKRGQNVTFRCDPISEHNRLYWYRQTLGQGPEFLTYFQNEAQLEKSRLLSDRFSAERPKGSFSTLEIQRTEQGDSAMYLCASSLGDRASPLHFGNGTRLTVT.

This clone occurred once. The V and J genes are TRBV5-1 and TRBJ2-7, with 7 bases matching TRBD1. The CDR3 extends over 14 amino acids. CDR1 is SGHRS, CDR2 YFSETQ, per germline. V lost 3 bases and J lost 1; bases outside the gene matches: 4. CDR3: CASSSMTGSYEQYF. For the CDR3, the DNA is TGCGCCAGCAGCTCGATGACAGGGTCCTACGAGCAGTACTTC.

The CDR3 DNA follows: TGTGCCAGCAGCTCCACGTCCGGGACAGGGAACACTGAAGCTTTCTTT. Its translation is CASSSTSGTGNTEAFF. The V and J genes are TRBV11-3 and TRBJ1-1, with 8 bases that match TRBD1. The germline V gene encodes CDR1 SGHNT and CDR2 YENEEA. This CDR3 region has 16 residues. V shed 4 bases, J shed 1 base, and the junction held 8 bases outside the gene matches.

The chain employs TRBV4-2 and TRBJ2-2, with 7 bases fitting TRBD1. The CDR3 is made up of 15 amino acids. Germline trimming cut 6 bases from V and 7 bases from J; bases unmatched to any gene: 11. Germline values: CDR1 LGHNA, CDR2 YNFKEQ. The CDR3 loop reads CASSSRDSFRGELFF. The CDR3 nucleotides read TGTGCCAGCAGTAGCCGGGACAGTTTCCGCGGGGAGCTGTTTTTT.

The table lists this clone with a count of one. This chain joins TRBV4-3 and TRBJ2-5; possibly TRBD2 for D (6 bases). Germline V CDR1 and CDR2: LGHNA, YSLEER. V shed 0 bases and J shed 4 bases, with 12 bases lying between them. The CDR3 has 15 amino acids. The CDR3 protein is CASSQDWQGGETQYF. The CDR3 DNA follows: TGCGCCAGCAGCCAAGATTGGCAGGGAGGAGAGACCCAGTACTTC.

V is TRBV13 and J is TRBJ1-3, with TRBD1 identical over 7 bases. The CDR3 covers 14 residues. From germline, CDR1 is PRHDT and CDR2 FYEKMQ (reference sequence). J was trimmed by 4 bases and V by 7 bases; bases with no gene match: 7. Here the CDR3 DNA reads TGTGCCAGCATCCGTTCAGGGGGAGGAAACACCATATATTTT. This gives the protein CASIRSGGGNTIYF.

The chain joins TRBV6-1 to TRBJ1-5; a possible D gene is TRBD1 (6 bases). V lost 2 bases and J lost 4, with 12 bases in between. Looked up from germline, CDR1 is MNHNS and CDR2 is SASEGT. This CDR3 has 15 amino acids. For the CDR3, the DNA is TGTGCCAGCAGTGAACTGGACAGAGGGAATCAGCCCCAGCATTTT. Encoded protein: CASSELDRGNQPQHF.

The V gene is TRBV7-6, the J gene TRBJ2-7, with D maybe TRBD2 (6 bases). V was cut by 3 bases and J by 0 bases, with 12 bases left in between. This CDR3 has 15 amino acids. Germline V gene data show CDR1 as SGHVS and CDR2 as FNYEAQ. The DNA for the CDR3 is TGTGCCAGCAGCTTGGGCGGGATTAGCTCCTACGAGCAGTACTTC. This encodes CASSLGGISSYEQYF.